This is a list of T cell receptor beta chains from one sample in a study of blood T cell repertoires in COVID-19. The table came from immunoSEQ multiplex PCR; TCRdb's copy has only in-frame clones and leaves some out. This sample has roughly 240,000 clones; about 89% occur once, and the top ten carry around 1.5%. The sample taken for sequencing was peripheral blood. Source of these receptors: a woman aged 60-75 years who had recovered from COVID-19. Each CDR3 is given with its conserved first and last residue.

v_call	j_call	cdr3_aa
TRBV4-3	TRBJ2-2	CASSRGLAGNTGELFF
TRBV18	TRBJ2-3	CASSLHRSDTQYF
TRBV9	TRBJ2-2	CASSVAGAYTGELFF
TRBV19	TRBJ2-5	CASSSWTGQETQYF
TRBV12-3/TRBV12-4	TRBJ1-1	CASSFGGKWFF
TRBV7-2	TRBJ1-2	CASSLGGGGYGYTF
TRBV27	TRBJ1-5	CASSFGQGVDQPQHF
TRBV6-5	TRBJ1-1	CASSYSIIGGTEAFF
TRBV7-2	TRBJ2-7	CASSYSGGLDARQYF
TRBV7-9	TRBJ1-5	CASSLSQGNQPQHF
TRBV9	TRBJ2-7	CASSGGTGNYEQYF
TRBV5-4	TRBJ2-3	CASSLRILSSGGGLGTQYF
TRBV27	TRBJ2-7	CASSRGTYEQYF
TRBV29-1	TRBJ2-5	CSVLTGGEETQYF
TRBV15	TRBJ2-2	CATGDRRSGELFF
TRBV6-2/TRBV6-3	TRBJ2-7	CASSGGLNSYEQYF
TRBV5-1	TRBJ1-3	CASSQQVSGNTIYF
TRBV10-2	TRBJ1-3	CASGGTPGNTIYF
TRBV7-9	TRBJ1-3	CASTWTANSGNTIYF
TRBV11-2	TRBJ2-1	CASSLGAGGHDEQFF
TRBV9	TRBJ2-1	CASSYSGDSYNEQFF
TRBV11-3	TRBJ2-7	CASSLDGDRGDKYEQYF
TRBV27	TRBJ1-1	CASSFTGAEAFF
TRBV28	TRBJ2-3	CASLAGGLGTDTQYF
TRBV6-6	TRBJ2-5	CASSMVGGETQYF
TRBV7-6	TRBJ1-4	CASSPDNRDRGQLGEKLFF
TRBV9	TRBJ2-2	CASSPRLAGYTGELFF
TRBV5-5	TRBJ2-2	CASSLRSGQGDTGELFF
TRBV7-3	TRBJ2-2	CASSPRNTGELFF
TRBV7-2	TRBJ1-4	CASSLNPGLTEKLFF
TRBV13	TRBJ2-7	CASSLDRSPYEQYF
TRBV5-1	TRBJ1-5	CASSATGQDQPQHF
TRBV27	TRBJ1-6	CASSLQGNSPLHF
TRBV19	TRBJ2-2	CASSLRLAGKGELFF
TRBV18	TRBJ1-1	CASSPLGARNTEAFF
TRBV4-1	TRBJ2-1	CASSQDQKWVTSGGQEQFF
TRBV9	TRBJ2-3	CASTSTGWGFTDTQYF
TRBV19	TRBJ1-1	CASTSGTGGPAEAFF
TRBV10-3	TRBJ2-1	CAISYLQGNEQFF
TRBV7-3	TRBJ2-3	CASSQIGGAVDTQYF
TRBV27	TRBJ1-3	CASSPLGGSGNTIYF
TRBV5-1	TRBJ2-7	CASSQGQGSHVYEQYF
TRBV6-6	TRBJ1-5	CASSSRGAGNQPQHF
TRBV6-5	TRBJ1-5	CASSFIANQPQHF
TRBV11-2	TRBJ2-7	CASSRWQEGPYEQYF
TRBV28	TRBJ2-1	CASRTTSYNEQFF
TRBV4-1	TRBJ2-5	CASSQPDRDQETQYF
TRBV5-1	TRBJ1-4	CASRGRANEKLFF
TRBV5-4	TRBJ2-1	CASSSAGGAVNEQFF
TRBV5-6	TRBJ2-7	CASSFTSHYEQYF
TRBV5-4	TRBJ2-3	CASILPGTDTQYF
TRBV7-7	TRBJ2-5	CASSFLRGQGRETQYF